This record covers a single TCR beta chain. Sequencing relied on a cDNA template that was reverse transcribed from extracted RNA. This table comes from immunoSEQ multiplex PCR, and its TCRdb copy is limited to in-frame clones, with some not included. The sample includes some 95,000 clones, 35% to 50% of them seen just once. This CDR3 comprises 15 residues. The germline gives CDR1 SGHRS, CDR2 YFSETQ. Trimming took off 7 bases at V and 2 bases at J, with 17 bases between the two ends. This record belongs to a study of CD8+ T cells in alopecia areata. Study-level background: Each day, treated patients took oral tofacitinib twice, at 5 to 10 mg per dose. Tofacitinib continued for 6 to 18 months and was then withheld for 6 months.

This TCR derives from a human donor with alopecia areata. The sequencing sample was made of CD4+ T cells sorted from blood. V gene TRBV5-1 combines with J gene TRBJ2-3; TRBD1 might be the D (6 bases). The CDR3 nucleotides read TGCGCCAGCCGCCCAGTGGACAGTCTCACAGATACGCAGTATTTT. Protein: CASRPVDSLTDTQYF.